The source of this TCR beta chain is a study of PD-L1 blockade in urothelial cancer. The wider study: Patients previously received 0 to 3 chemotherapy regimens.

Patients presented with locally advanced or metastatic urothelial carcinoma. Anywhere from 1 to 8 samples came from each patient, spanning pretreatment and on-treatment. Produced via immunoSEQ multiplex PCR; TCRdb's table is partial and in-frame only. The repertoire holds approximately 110,000 clones, with roughly 84% as singletons. The sequences come from PBMCs, collected around atezolizumab (anti-PD-L1) treatment. This TCR came from a man in his forties or fifties with urothelial cancer.

Here the CDR3 DNA reads TGTGCCAGCAGCCCGGGAGCGGGATCAGAGACCCAGTACTTC. Translating gives CASSPGAGSETQYF. The chain has TRBV7-3 and TRBJ2-5, with 7 bases that match TRBD2. The germline V gene has CDR1 SGHTA and CDR2 FQGTGA. V dropped 5 bases and J dropped 4; count of bases not matched to a gene: 7. The CDR3 spans 14 residues.